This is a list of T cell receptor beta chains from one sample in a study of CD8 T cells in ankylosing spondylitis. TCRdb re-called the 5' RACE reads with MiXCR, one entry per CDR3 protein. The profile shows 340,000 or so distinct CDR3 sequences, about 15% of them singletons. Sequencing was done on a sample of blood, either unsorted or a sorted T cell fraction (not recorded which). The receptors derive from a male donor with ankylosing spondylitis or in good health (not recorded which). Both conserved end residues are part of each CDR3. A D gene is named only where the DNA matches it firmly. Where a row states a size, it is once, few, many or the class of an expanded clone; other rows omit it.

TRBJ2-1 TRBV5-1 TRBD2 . TGCGCCAGCAGCTTCGGGAGGGGAGACGATGAGCAGTTCTTC CASSFGRGDDEQFF
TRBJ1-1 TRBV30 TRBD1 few TGTGCCTGGGGGACAGTGAACACTGAAGCTTTCTTT CAWGTVNTEAFF
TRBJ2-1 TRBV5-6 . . TGTGCCAGCAGGAGGGGGAGCTCCTACAATGAGCAGTTCTTC CASRRGSSYNEQFF
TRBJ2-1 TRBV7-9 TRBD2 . TGTGCCAGCAGCTTAGGGCTAGCGGGAACCGATGAGCAGTTCTTC CASSLGLAGTDEQFF
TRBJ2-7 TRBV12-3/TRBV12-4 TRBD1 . TGTGCCAGCAGTTTAGCGGGACAGGGTCGGGAGCAGTACTTC CASSLAGQGREQYF
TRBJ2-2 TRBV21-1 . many TGTGCCAGCAGCAAAAGGGCCAGGGAGGGCACCGGGGAGCTGTTTTTT CASSKRAREGTGELFF
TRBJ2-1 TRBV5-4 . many TGTGCCAGCAGCGACGGGGTAAGCTCCTACAATGAGCAGTTCTTC CASSDGVSSYNEQFF
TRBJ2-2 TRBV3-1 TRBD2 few TGTGCCAGCAGCGAACTACTAGCGGGAATTGAGAACGGGGAGCTGTTTTTT CASSELLAGIENGELFF
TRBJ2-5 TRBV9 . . TGTGCCAGCAGCCGCGTGGGGTCAAGGGGGGAGACCCAGTACTTC CASSRVGSRGETQYF
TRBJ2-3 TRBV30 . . TGTGCCTGGAGTGTACGTGACCCTAGCACAGATACGCAGTATTTT CAWSVRDPSTDTQYF
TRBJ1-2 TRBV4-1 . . TGCGCCAGCAGCCAAGAAGAAACAGACATATATGGTGGCTACACCTTC CASSQEETDIYGGYTF
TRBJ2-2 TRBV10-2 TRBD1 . TGCGCCAGCAGGGGACAGGGGTTTACGAACACCGGGGAGCTGTTTTTT CASRGQGFTNTGELFF
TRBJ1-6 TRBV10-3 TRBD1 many TGTGCCATCAGTGACCCAGGACAGGGAGCTTCACCCCTCCACTTT CAISDPGQGASPLHF
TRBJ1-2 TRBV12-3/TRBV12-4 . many TGTGCCAGCACCTGGGACGCAGCTAACTATGGCTACACCTTC CASTWDAANYGYTF
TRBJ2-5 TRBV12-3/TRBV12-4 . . TGTGCCAGCAGAGTAGCGACCCTGAAGACCCAGTACTTC CASRVATLKTQYF
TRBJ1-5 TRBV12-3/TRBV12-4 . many TGTGCCAGTACGAGGACAGCGAGCAATCAGCCCCAGCATTTT CASTRTASNQPQHF
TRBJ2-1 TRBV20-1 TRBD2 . TGCAGTGCTGCAACAGGGACTAGCGGAGACAATGAGCAGTTCTTC CSAATGTSGDNEQFF
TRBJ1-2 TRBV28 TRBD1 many TGTGCCAGCAGTTTGGCACAGGGGGCGGGTGGCTACACCTTC CASSLAQGAGGYTF
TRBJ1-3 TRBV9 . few TGTGCCAGCAGCCTTAATACGGGGTCTGGAAACACCATATATTTT CASSLNTGSGNTIYF
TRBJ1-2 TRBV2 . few TGTGCCAGCATCCTAGAAGTCGGAGGCTATGGCTACACCTTC CASILEVGGYGYTF
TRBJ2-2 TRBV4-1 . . TGCGCCAGCAGCCAGCCCATGGGGACCGGGGAGCTGTTTTTT CASSQPMGTGELFF
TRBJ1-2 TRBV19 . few TGTGCCAGTAGTATTGGGGCAGGGGCGATCTATGGCTACACCTTC CASSIGAGAIYGYTF
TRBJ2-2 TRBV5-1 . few TGCGCCAGCAGCTTCGTTGGGGACACCGGGGAGCTGTTTTTT CASSFVGDTGELFF
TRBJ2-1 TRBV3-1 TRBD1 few TGTGCCAGCAGCCCTCCCCTAGGCAGGGACAGGGGGAATGAGCAGTTCTTC CASSPPLGRDRGNEQFF
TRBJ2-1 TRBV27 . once TGTGCCAGCAGCTGGACCCGACTCTACAATGAGCAGTTCTTC CASSWTRLYNEQFF
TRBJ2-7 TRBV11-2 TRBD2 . TGTGCCAGCAGCGCCCTAGCGGGAGCTCGGATTTCCTACGAGCAGTACTTC CASSALAGARISYEQYF
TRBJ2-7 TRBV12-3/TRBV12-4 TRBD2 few TGTGCCAGCAGTCTGGGAGGGTGGACTAGCGGCGAGCAGTACTTC CASSLGGWTSGEQYF
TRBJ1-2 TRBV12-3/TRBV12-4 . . TGTGCCAGCAGTTTCCTGGGTAAAGGCTACACCTTC CASSFLGKGYTF
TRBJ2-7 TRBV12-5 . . TGTGCTAGTGGTGGGAGGACACGAACCTCCTACGAGCAGTACTTC CASGGRTRTSYEQYF
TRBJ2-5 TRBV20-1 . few TGCAGTGCTAGAGATAGGAGACTCTGGGAGACCCAGTACTTC CSARDRRLWETQYF
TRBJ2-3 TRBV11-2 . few TGTGCCAGCAGACTTAAGAAGGACACAGATACGCAGTATTTT CASRLKKDTDTQYF
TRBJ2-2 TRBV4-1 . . TGCGCCAGCAGCCAAGGAGGCTCTACCCAGGGGACCGGGGAGCTGTTTTTT CASSQGGSTQGTGELFF
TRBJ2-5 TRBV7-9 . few TGTGCCAGCAGCCAAGGTGGGGAAGAGACCCAGTACTTC CASSQGGEETQYF
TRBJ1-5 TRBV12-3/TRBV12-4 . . TGTGCCAGCAGTTTGAGACTACACAATCAGCCCCAGCATTTT CASSLRLHNQPQHF
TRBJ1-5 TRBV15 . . TGTGCCACCAGCAGAGATATCAGACAGCCCCAGCATTTT CATSRDIRQPQHF
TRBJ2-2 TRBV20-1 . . TGCAGTGGGCGGCAGGTGAACACCGGGGAGCTGTTTTTT CSGRQVNTGELFF
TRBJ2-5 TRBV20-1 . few TGCAGTGCACCGGGCGGAGGGGGAGCCCAGTACTTC CSAPGGGGAQYF
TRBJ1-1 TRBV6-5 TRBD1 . TGTGCCAGCAGTTACGGGGACAGGGCGAACACTGAAGCTTTCTTT CASSYGDRANTEAFF
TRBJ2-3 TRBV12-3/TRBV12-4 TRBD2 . TGTGCCAGCAGTCCGGGACTAGCGGGGGAACATACGCGGTATTTT CASSPGLAGEHTRYF
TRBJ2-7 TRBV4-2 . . TGTGCCAGCAGCCAAGGTCTAGGGACCTACGAGCAGTACTTC CASSQGLGTYEQYF
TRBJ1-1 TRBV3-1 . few TGTGCCAGCAGCCGCCGGGACACGGAAACTGAAGCTTTCTTT CASSRRDTETEAFF
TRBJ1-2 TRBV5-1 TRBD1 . TGCGCCAGCAGCGCCGACAGGGGTTCGAGCTATGGCTACACCTTC CASSADRGSSYGYTF
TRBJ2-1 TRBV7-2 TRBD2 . TGTGCCAGCAGCTTGGGGGGAGCGGGGGACGGTGATGAGCAGTTCTTC CASSLGGAGDGDEQFF